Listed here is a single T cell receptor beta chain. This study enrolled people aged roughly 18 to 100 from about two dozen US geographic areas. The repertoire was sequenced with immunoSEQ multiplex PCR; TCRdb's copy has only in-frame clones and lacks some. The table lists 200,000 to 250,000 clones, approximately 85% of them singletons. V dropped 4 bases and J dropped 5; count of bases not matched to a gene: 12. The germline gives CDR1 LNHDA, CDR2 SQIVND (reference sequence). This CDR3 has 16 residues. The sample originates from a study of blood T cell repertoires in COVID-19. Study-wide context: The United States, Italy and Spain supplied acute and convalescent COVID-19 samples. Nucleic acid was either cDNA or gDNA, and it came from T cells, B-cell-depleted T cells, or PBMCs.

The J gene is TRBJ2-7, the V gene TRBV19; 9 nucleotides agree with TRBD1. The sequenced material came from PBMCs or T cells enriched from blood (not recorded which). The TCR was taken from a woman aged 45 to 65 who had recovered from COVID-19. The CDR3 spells CASSTLTGTGRNEQYF. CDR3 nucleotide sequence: TGTGCCAGTAGTACTCTCACCGGGACAGGGCGAAACGAGCAGTACTTC. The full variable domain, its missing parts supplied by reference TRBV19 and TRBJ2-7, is DGGITQSPKYLFRKEGQNVTLSCEQNLNHDAMYWYRQDPGQGLRLIYYSQIVNDFQKGDIAEGYSVSREKKESFPLTVTSAQKNPTAFYLCASSTLTGTGRNEQYFGPGTRLTVT.